This T cell receptor (beta chain) is drawn from a study of identical twins. This CDR3 is 16 amino acids long. Germline-derived CDR1 and CDR2 are SGHVS and FQNEAQ. V gave up 8 bases and J gave up 7 bases; unmatched junction bases: 17. One entry per CDR3 protein results from TCRdb running MiXCR on the 5' RACE reads. Of hundreds of thousands of distinct CDR3 sequences in the sample, 24% were seen once. This clonotype was seen a few times. These data were also filed under a second study, of T cells expressing NK-cell markers. That work contributes: CD3+CD56+NKG2C+, CD3+CD56+NKG2C- and CD3+CD56-NKG2C+ T cells, once sorted, supplied the TCR beta repertoires. With respect to HCMV, seven of the eight sequenced donors were seropositive, and one was seronegative.

The gene calls are TRBV7-8 and TRBJ2-1; 7 positions match TRBD2. Sequencing was done on a sample of CD4+ T cells sorted from blood. The TCR was taken from a woman aged 18-30 years in good health. The CDR3 DNA sequence: TGTGCCAGCCGAAGAACGGGGACTACCATGGTGAATGAGCAGTTCTTC. It yields the protein CASRRTGTTMVNEQFF.